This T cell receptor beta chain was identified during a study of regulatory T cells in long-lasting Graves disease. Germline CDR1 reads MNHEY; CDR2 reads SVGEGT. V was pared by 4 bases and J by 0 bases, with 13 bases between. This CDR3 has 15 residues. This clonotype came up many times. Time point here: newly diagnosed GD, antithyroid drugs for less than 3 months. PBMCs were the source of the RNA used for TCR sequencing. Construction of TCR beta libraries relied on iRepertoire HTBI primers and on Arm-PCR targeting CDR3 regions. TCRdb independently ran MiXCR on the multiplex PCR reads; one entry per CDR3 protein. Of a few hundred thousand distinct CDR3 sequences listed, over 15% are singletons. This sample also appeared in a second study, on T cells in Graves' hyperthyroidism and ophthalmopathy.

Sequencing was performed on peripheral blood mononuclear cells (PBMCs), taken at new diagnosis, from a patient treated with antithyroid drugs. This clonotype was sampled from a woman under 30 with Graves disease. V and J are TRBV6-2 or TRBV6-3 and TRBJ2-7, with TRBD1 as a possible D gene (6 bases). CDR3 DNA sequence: TGTGCCAGCAGTTCACCGGGACATAGCTCCTACGAGCAGTACTTC. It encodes CASSSPGHSSYEQYF.